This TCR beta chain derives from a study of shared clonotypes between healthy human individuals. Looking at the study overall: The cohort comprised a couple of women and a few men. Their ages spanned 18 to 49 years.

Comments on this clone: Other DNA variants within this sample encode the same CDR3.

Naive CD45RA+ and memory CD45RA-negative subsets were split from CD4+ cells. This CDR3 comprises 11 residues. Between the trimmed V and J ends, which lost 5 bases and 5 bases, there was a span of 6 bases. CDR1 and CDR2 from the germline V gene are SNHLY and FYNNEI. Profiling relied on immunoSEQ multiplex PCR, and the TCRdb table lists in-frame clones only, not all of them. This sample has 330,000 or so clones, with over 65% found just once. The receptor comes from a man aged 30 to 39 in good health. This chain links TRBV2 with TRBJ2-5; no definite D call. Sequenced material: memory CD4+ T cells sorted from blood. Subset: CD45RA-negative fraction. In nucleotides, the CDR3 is TGTGCCAGCAGTCCCCAGGAGACCCAGTACTTC. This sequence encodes CASSPQETQYF.